The clone carrying this T cell receptor (beta chain) has only one observation. Reverse transcription of about 0.45 to 1 ug RNA was performed with random hexamers. TCRdb fed the immunoSEQ multiplex PCR reads into MiXCR, producing one record per CDR3 protein. The sample has about 300,000 distinct CDR3 sequences; over 75% are singletons. This specimen belongs to a study of CD8 T cells in Susac syndrome. The germline CDR1 and CDR2 sequences are MNHEY and SVGEGT. Unmatched junction bases numbered 13, after V lost 8 bases and J lost 4 bases. The CDR3 length is 15 residues. This chain uses TRBV6-2 or TRBV6-3 with TRBJ2-7; TRBD2 matches 8 bases. Sequencing was performed on CD8+ T cells from PBMCs. This receptor was identified in a human donor with multiple sclerosis. Written as DNA, the CDR3 is TGTGCCAGCGAAGCGGGGATTACTAGCGGTTACGAGCAGTACTTC. It encodes CASEAGITSGYEQYF.